One sample yielded the 17 T cell receptor beta chains listed below, sequenced in a study of T cell clusters in autoimmune cytopenias (dated 2019 in TCRdb). The listed sequencing device is Illumina MiSeq. Multiplex PCR with a touch-down protocol amplified TRB rearrangements, with the TRB-A and TRB-B primer pools combined in a single tube. TCRdb reprocessed the reads and provides one entry for every CDR3 protein sequence; no DNA is given. The record for this sample contains over a thousand distinct CDR3 sequences. 55% to 70% of the sample lies in the top ten. Each sample's TRB amplification started from roughly 270 ng of peripheral blood genomic DNA, which corresponds to tens of thousands of genome equivalents. Material: peripheral blood. The receptors derive from a human donor with an autoimmune cytopenia or autoimmune hepatitis (not recorded which).

CDR3 region: CASSLYRGSTEAFF. This sequence joins TRBV12-3 or TRBV12-4 and TRBJ1-1; there is no DNA to check the TCRdb D call of TRBD1. The CDR3 spans 14 residues.

This clonotype is identified as medium-sized (0.01 to 0.1%) from frequency. This chain joins TRBV30 and TRBJ1-2. Germline values: CDR1 GTSNPN, CDR2 SVGIG (reference sequence). This CDR3 is 12 amino acids long. The CDR3 loop is CALSGVKQGYTF.

By frequency, this clonotype is large. CDR3 sequence: CATSRARDRPFYEQFF. V and J are TRBV15 and TRBJ2-1; the D call of TRBD1 rests on TCRdb alone, since no DNA is present to check it. The germline V gene encodes CDR1 LNHNV and CDR2 YYDKDF (reference sequence). The length of the CDR3 is 16 residues.

By frequency, this clonotype is medium-sized. CDR3 sequence reads: CASGLVVFGTTGYGYTF. The chain has TRBV12-5 and TRBJ1-2; TCRdb reports TRBD1, a call that lacks DNA to check it against. The CDR3 loop spans 17 amino acids. Germline CDR1 is LGHNT and CDR2 is FRNRAP.

This clonotype is medium-sized (0.01 to 0.1%) by frequency. V gene TRBV27 combines with J gene TRBJ2-1. Germline-derived CDR1 and CDR2 are MNHEY and SMNVEV (reference sequence). CDR3 length: 16 amino acids. The CDR3 protein is CASSLSILSSYNEQFF.

Considering frequency, this clonotype is medium-sized (0.01 to 0.1%). V is TRBV10-3 and J is TRBJ2-3; the TCRdb call, TRBD2, lacks DNA for checking. Germline values: CDR1 ENHRY, CDR2 SYGVKD. The CDR3 is 14 amino acids. This CDR3 reads CATGTSGATDTQYF.

This clonotype is deemed medium-sized by its frequency. The chain has TRBV6-1 and TRBJ2-5; there is no DNA to check the TCRdb D call of TRBD1. The CDR3 contains 17 residues. Germline CDR1 MNHNS, CDR2 SASEGT. CDR3 protein: CASSEPPGGGTLETQYF.

This clonotype is identified as medium-sized (0.01 to 0.1%) from frequency. The CDR3 spells CASSLRRDRGVDTEAFF. The chain employs TRBV19 and TRBJ1-1; lacking DNA, the TRBD1 call made by TCRdb goes unchecked. CDR1 LNHDA and CDR2 SQIVND come from the germline V gene (reference sequence). The CDR3 is 17 amino acids. Based on the CDR3 plus reference TRBV19 and TRBJ1-1, the full variable domain is DGGITQSPKYLFRKEGQNVTLSCEQNLNHDAMYWYRQDPGQGLRLIYYSQIVNDFQKGDIAEGYSVSREKKESFPLTVTSAQKNPTAFYLCASSLRRDRGVDTEAFFGQGTRLTVV.

This clonotype is labeled medium-sized based on frequency. The rearrangement joins TRBV6-1 to TRBJ1-4; TCRdb gives TRBD1 as the D gene, but with no DNA this cannot be confirmed. There are 13 residues in the CDR3. Germline loops: CDR1 MNHNS, CDR2 SASEGT. This chain's CDR3 is CASSGGTEEKLFF.

This clonotype registers medium-sized by frequency. The chain recombines TRBV5-1 with TRBJ1-4; absent DNA, TCRdb's TRBD1 call cannot be checked. This CDR3 is 14 amino acids long. Germline CDR1 is SGHRS and CDR2 is YFSETQ. CDR3 amino acids: CASSLGQGDEKLFF.

V is TRBV12-3 or TRBV12-4 and J is TRBJ1-2. CDR3 length equals 16 residues. CDR3 sequence: CASSFVGGPSNYGYTF.

According to its frequency, this clonotype is medium-sized (0.01 to 0.1%). V gene TRBV30 combines with J gene TRBJ1-2; TCRdb gives TRBD1 as the D gene, but with no DNA this cannot be confirmed. Germline V CDR1 and CDR2: GTSNPN, SVGIG (reference sequence). This CDR3 is built from 13 residues. CDR3 in amino acids: CAWSVQGAGGYTF. The full variable domain, with the rest looked up from reference TRBV30 and TRBJ1-2, is SQTIHQWPATLVQPVGSPLSLECTVEGTSNPNLYWYRQAAGRGLQLLFYSVGIGQISSEVPQNLSASRPQDRQFILSSKKLLLSDSGFYLCAWSVQGAGGYTFGSGTRLTVV.

By frequency, this clonotype is medium-sized (0.01 to 0.1%). The chain links TRBV7-6 to TRBJ1-1. CDR1 is SGHVS and CDR2 is FNYEAQ in the germline V gene. The CDR3 consists of 14 residues. CDR3 amino acids: CASSKMAGNTEAFF.

In terms of frequency, this clonotype is medium-sized (0.01 to 0.1%). The chain couples TRBV5-6 to TRBJ2-2; lacking DNA, the TRBD1 call made by TCRdb goes unchecked. The CDR3 runs to 14 residues. Germline V gene lookup returns CDR1 SGHDT and CDR2 YYEEEE. The CDR3 loop reads CASSLRGFTGELFF. Drawing the rest from reference TRBV5-6 and TRBJ2-2, the complete variable domain is DAGVTQSPTHLIKTRGQQVTLRCSPKSGHDTVSWYQQALGQGPQFIFQYYEEEERQRGNFPDRFSGHQFPNYSSELNVNALLLGDSALYLCASSLRGFTGELFFGEGSRLTVL.

This clonotype is medium-sized by frequency. The V call is TRBV6-1, the J call TRBJ1-2; the TCRdb call, TRBD1, lacks DNA for checking. The germline gives CDR1 MNHNS, CDR2 SASEGT. The CDR3 contains 15 residues. The CDR3 reads CASSLQDRTIYGYTF.

The J gene is TRBJ2-7, the V gene TRBV18; checking the TCRdb D call of TRBD1 is not possible without DNA. Germline V CDR1 and CDR2: KGHSH, LQKENI. CDR3 length: 15 amino acids. The chain's CDR3 is CASSPRDRGAYEQYF.

This clonotype is identified as medium-sized (0.01 to 0.1%) from frequency. The rearrangement uses TRBV12-3 or TRBV12-4 and TRBJ2-3; TCRdb proposes TRBD2, but this gene call is untestable without DNA. This CDR3 is built from 15 residues. CDR3 amino acids: CASSPLGGPTDTQYF.